Included here is one T cell receptor beta chain sequence, with context. What it binds is not known. Mouse gene names apply. The read terminates 1 residue before the CDR3 end, so the remaining end is supplied by the germline J gene. The record originates from a study of tissue T cells after allogeneic stem cell transplantation. General observations from the study: In patients and mice, blood and spleen missed much of tissue repertoire.

Germline CDR1 and CDR2: SGHLS and HYDKME. V gave up 0 bases and J gave up 5 bases, with 9 bases separating them. This CDR3 has 13 amino acids. Time point denoted: mouse harvest day 14 after allogeneic transplant. Tail vein injection delivered 10^7 T-cell-depleted bone marrow cells and 10^6 splenic CD5+ T cells. Sequencing used immunoSEQ multiplex PCR; TCRdb keeps in-frame clones, though not all of them. The data show over 3,500 clones, with about 45% seen just once and about a third held by the top ten. Input material: lymph node tissue. The gene calls are TRBV12-2 and TRBJ1-1; D is possibly TRBD1 (6 bases). This receptor was identified in a female BALB/c mouse given C57BL/6 T cells with graft-versus-host disease after an allogeneic hematopoietic cell transplant. CDR3 loop: CASSLEGGTEVFF. Incomplete CDR3 DNA: TGTGCCAGCTCTCTCGAAGGGGGGACAGAAGTCTTC.